A selection of T cell receptor beta chains follows, all from one sample in a study of cytomegalovirus exposure and HLA in healthy donors. Clones were sequenced by immunoSEQ multiplex PCR, and TCRdb holds only the in-frame ones, with some missing. The data hold about 200,000 clones, with about four fifths observed a single time. Sequencing was performed on PBMCs. The receptors derive from a girl aged 10-17 years in good health and CMV-seropositive. CDR3s include the opening cysteine and the closing phenylalanine or tryptophan. D genes are given only for firm matches. Only part of the rows carry a size: once, few, many, or a class if the clone is expanded.

abundance	d_gene	v_gene	j_gene	CDR3nt	CDR3aa
NA	NA	TRBV10-2	TRBJ1-4	TGCGCCAGCAGTGAAGCAGACAGCCTAAATGAAAAACTGTTTTTT	CASSEADSLNEKLFF
NA	NA	TRBV4-3	TRBJ2-2	TGCGCCAGCAGCCAAGACAGGGTCGTCACCGGGGAGCTGTTTTTT	CASSQDRVVTGELFF
once	NA	TRBV18	TRBJ1-1	TGTGCCAGCTCACTCGACACTGAAGCTTTCTTT	CASSLDTEAFF
NA	TRBD2	TRBV10-3	TRBJ2-2	TGTGCCATCAGGGCCCAGACGGGGGGTTCGAACACCGGGGAGCTGTTTTTT	CAIRAQTGGSNTGELFF
NA	TRBD2	TRBV9	TRBJ2-5	TGTGCCAGCAGCGCCCGGTCCGGGGGGGCCTTAGAGACCCAGTACTTC	CASSARSGGALETQYF
NA	NA	TRBV14	TRBJ1-1	TGTGCCAGCAGCCAAGATCAAGGACTGTCTTCGAACACTGAAGCTTTCTTT	CASSQDQGLSSNTEAFF
NA	TRBD1	TRBV5-4	TRBJ2-3	TGTGCCAGCAGCTTGGCTGGAGGGACAGGGGATCCGGATACGCAGTATTTT	CASSLAGGTGDPDTQYF
NA	NA	TRBV27	TRBJ2-2	TGTGCCAGCAGTTCAGGCGGAGGGGCACCCGGGGAGCTGTTTTTT	CASSSGGGAPGELFF
NA	TRBD1	TRBV6-5	TRBJ1-2	TGTGCCAGCAGTTCCCCCCCGACAGGGGTTGATGGCTACACCTTC	CASSSPPTGVDGYTF
once	NA	TRBV9	TRBJ2-3	TGTGCCAGCAGCGTAGCTGGCGGGCGACACGATACGCAGTATTTT	CASSVAGGRHDTQYF
few	NA	TRBV10-2	TRBJ1-1	TGCGCCAGCATAGACAGAGCGAACACTGAAGCTTTCTTT	CASIDRANTEAFF
NA	TRBD2	TRBV11-3	TRBJ2-7	TGTGCCAGCAGCTTGGATAGCGGCGGGGGAAGGGAGCAGTACTTC	CASSLDSGGGREQYF
NA	TRBD1	TRBV5-4	TRBJ2-3	TGTGCCAGCAGCTCAGGGGGCGGGTTCTCAGATACGCAGTATTTT	CASSSGGGFSDTQYF
once	NA	TRBV10-3	TRBJ1-2	TGTGCCGCGGTAAAAGGGGATAACTATGGCTACACCTTC	CAAVKGDNYGYTF
once	TRBD1	TRBV7-8	TRBJ1-4	TGTGCCAGCAGTCCACGACAGGGGGCAGGAGAAAAACTGTTTTTT	CASSPRQGAGEKLFF
NA	TRBD2	TRBV9	TRBJ2-3	TGTGCCAGCAGCCCGACTAGCGGGGATACAGATACGCAGTATTTT	CASSPTSGDTDTQYF
NA	TRBD2	TRBV2	TRBJ2-7	TGTGCCAGCAGTGTTAGCGGGGGGCTGTCCTACGAGCAGTACTTC	CASSVSGGLSYEQYF
NA	TRBD2	TRBV9	TRBJ2-1	TGTGCCAGCAGCGGGACTAGCGGGGGGGCCAGTGAGCAGTTCTTC	CASSGTSGGASEQFF
NA	NA	TRBV15	TRBJ2-2	TGTGCCACCAGCAGCGACTCTACAGGGACGAACACCGGGGAGCTGTTTTTT	CATSSDSTGTNTGELFF
NA	NA	TRBV4-3	TRBJ2-7	TGCGCCAGCAGCCCCGCAACCCTAAATTCCTACGAGCAGTACTTC	CASSPATLNSYEQYF
NA	NA	TRBV11-3	TRBJ2-1	TGTGCCAGCAGCTTAGGACTATTCGGGGGAAACAATGAGCAGTTCTTC	CASSLGLFGGNNEQFF
few	NA	TRBV5-1	TRBJ2-3	TGCGCCAGCAGCCACAGGCGGACACGATTCACAGATACGCAGTATTTT	CASSHRRTRFTDTQYF
NA	NA	TRBV5-1	TRBJ1-3	TGCGCCAGCAGCTCGGACAGCTCTGGAAACACCATATATTTT	CASSSDSSGNTIYF
many	TRBD2	TRBV19	TRBJ2-1	TGTGCCAGTAGTAAGACTAGCGGGGGGGCCAATGAGCAGTTCTTC	CASSKTSGGANEQFF
NA	NA	TRBV6-5	TRBJ2-7	TGTGCCAGCAGCCGTATAGCGGATTCCGCCTACGAGCAGTACTTC	CASSRIADSAYEQYF
NA	NA	TRBV4-2	TRBJ1-6	TGTGCCAGCAGCCCCCACTGGAACAGGGCCCTGGATTGGTCACCCCTCCACTTT	CASSPHWNRALDWSPLHF
NA	NA	TRBV6-6	TRBJ2-7	TGTGCCAGCAGTTACGGCGGATACTACGAGCAGTACTTC	CASSYGGYYEQYF
NA	NA	TRBV4-3	TRBJ2-3	TGCGCCAGCAGCCAAGCACCGGGTAGCACAGATACGCAGTATTTT	CASSQAPGSTDTQYF
NA	NA	TRBV4-3	TRBJ1-3	TGCGCCAGCAGCCAAGATCTGGGGCAGGGAAACACCATATATTTT	CASSQDLGQGNTIYF
NA	NA	TRBV9	TRBJ2-7	TGTGCCAGCAGCGTCGGCGGCAGTCCCTACGAGCAGTACTTC	CASSVGGSPYEQYF
NA	TRBD1	TRBV10-2	TRBJ2-7	TGCGCCAGCAGACTTGGGCAGGGGGCTTTCTACGAGCAGTACTTC	CASRLGQGAFYEQYF
NA	NA	TRBV5-1	TRBJ2-6	TGCGCCAGCAGCCGAGGGGGGGCTGGGGCCAACGTCCTGACTTTC	CASSRGGAGANVLTF
few	TRBD1	TRBV7-2	TRBJ2-4	TGTGCCAGCAGCTTGAACTCACAGGGGAGCGATTACATTCAGTACTTC	CASSLNSQGSDYIQYF
NA	TRBD1	TRBV5-4	TRBJ1-4	TGTGCCAGCAGCAGGACCACAGGGGTTGGTAATGAAAAACTGTTTTTT	CASSRTTGVGNEKLFF
NA	NA	TRBV7-2	TRBJ2-1	TGTGCCAGCAGCACCCGGACAGTCTCCTACAATGAGCAGTTCTTC	CASSTRTVSYNEQFF
NA	TRBD1	TRBV2	TRBJ2-5	TGTGCCAGCTCGGGACAGCAAGAGACCCAGTACTTC	CASSGQQETQYF
NA	NA	TRBV5-6	TRBJ1-2	TGTGCCAGCAGCTTTTCAAGGGGCGCGAGCTACACCTTC	CASSFSRGASYTF
NA	NA	TRBV18	TRBJ1-1	TGTGCCAGCTCACCAGGGGGGGACACTGAAGCTTTCTTT	CASSPGGDTEAFF
NA	NA	TRBV2	TRBJ1-4	TGTGCCAGCAGGGAGGTCTTTGCTAATGAAAAACTGTTTTTT	CASREVFANEKLFF
few	NA	TRBV7-2	TRBJ1-5	TGTGCCAGCAGCTTAGTCTCCAGAACCGCGGGTCAGCCCCAGCATTTT	CASSLVSRTAGQPQHF
NA	TRBD2	TRBV23-1	TRBJ2-5	TGCGCCAGCAGTCAAATCTCCCTCGCAAGCGGGGGTCAAGAGACCCAGTACTTC	CASSQISLASGGQETQYF
NA	NA	TRBV7-6	TRBJ1-2	TGTGCCAGCAGCCGGGACCAACAGGGAGGCTACACCTTC	CASSRDQQGGYTF
NA	TRBD2	TRBV25-1	TRBJ2-5	TGTGCCAGCCAGACTAGCGGGGGGGGAGAGACCCAGTACTTC	CASQTSGGGETQYF
NA	TRBD1	TRBV5-1	TRBJ1-3	TGCGCCAGCAGCTTGGAGGACAGGGTCGCTGGAAACACCATATATTTT	CASSLEDRVAGNTIYF
once	TRBD2	TRBV10-1	TRBJ2-3	TGCGCCAGCAGTGAAGGGACTAGCGGGGGTAGCACAGATACGCAGTATTTT	CASSEGTSGGSTDTQYF